This TCR beta chain stems from a study of read filtering for tumor transcriptome and immune sequencing. For the study at large: IR-seq gave about 3.5 to 11 million TCR reads per sample; RNA-seq gave roughly 80 to 1273.

This CDR3 spans 13 amino acids. Germline V gene lookup returns CDR1 SNHLY and CDR2 FYNNEI. Deletions cut 6 bases from V and 6 bases from J, with 12 bases between. From roughly 390 ng of RNA, a library with molecular barcoded alpha/delta and beta/gamma adaptors was made. Using its own MiXCR run on the reads, TCRdb lists one record per CDR3 protein. This table holds more than 35,000 distinct CDR3 sequences, 12% found once. A remark on this clonotype: Its specificity is unknown. A much larger clone differs by one base, so this may be a read error.

Whole-study findings and limits: RNA-seq captured clonotypes less deeply and reliably than IR-seq. The CD138-negative fraction was mixed bone marrow immune cells, not pure T cells.

This clonotype was sampled from a donor aged 40 or older with multiple myeloma. V and J are TRBV2 and TRBJ1-5; TRBD1 might be the D (5 bases). Material for sequencing was a population of CD138-negative cells sorted from bone marrow. The CDR3 is CASSRDPSQPQHF. In DNA, the CDR3 is TGTGCCAGCAGCCGGGACCCTAGTCAGCCCCAGCATTTT.